The present TCR beta chain was sequenced within a study of human T cells and chemical hapten exposure. Study context: Small differences in pooled library volume mainly drove the variation in TCR yields per sample.

TCRdb used MiXCR to reprocess the RACE reads, holding one entry per CDR3 protein. Of some 40,000 distinct CDR3 sequences listed, 3.7% are singletons. The time point here: healthy volunteer bleed at 6 weeks. The template was total RNA from unfractionated whole blood. This clonotype was seen more than once but under ten times. Germline values: CDR1 LGHDT, CDR2 YNNKEL (reference sequence). The CDR3 consists of 16 residues. V trimming: 5 bases; J trimming: 0 bases; junction bases outside the gene matches: 8. The chain recombines TRBV3-1 with TRBJ2-3; 7 bases match TRBD1. This clonotype was sampled from a human donor in good health. Some clones in this sample may be carry-over from other donors' samples. Sequencing was done on a sample of whole blood. The CDR3 here is CASSFQDRASTDTQYF. For the CDR3, the DNA is TGTGCCAGCAGCTTCCAAGACAGGGCCAGCACAGATACGCAGTATTTT.